The clone carrying this TCR beta chain was found many times. Its cognate antigen is unknown. TCRdb fed the reads into MiXCR, producing one record per CDR3 protein. The sample lists a few hundred thousand distinct CDR3 sequences, approximately 9.1% occurring once. The data are from a study of T cell repertoires in cytomegalovirus infection. Study background: Both CMV infection and a matching HLA type were indicated by public TCR beta signatures.

Trimming removed 5 bases at V and 0 bases at J, with 20 bases between. This CDR3 region has 17 residues. The V gene's germline CDR1 is SGHNT and CDR2 YENEEA. General study findings and limits: Identification of carriers of CMV plus the relevant HLA was achieved through cumulative public TCR beta family frequency. Predominance within the ex vivo response was attributable to HLA-C-restricted CMV-specific TCR beta clonotypes.

This rearrangement joins TRBV11-3 to TRBJ2-7; D perhaps matches TRBD2 (6 bases). The clonotype comes from a human donor in good health (CMV status not recorded). Some clones in this sample may be carry-over from other donors' samples. Material for sequencing was PBMCs. In DNA form, the CDR3 reads TGTGCCAGCAGCCCGTACTCCCCGGGACTTCTCTCCTACGAGCAGTACTTC. Translating it yields CASSPYSPGLLSYEQYF.